This T cell receptor (beta chain) is from a study of vaccination effects on CD4 cells after COVID-19. Regarding this clone: What it recognizes is unknown.

Here immunoSEQ multiplex PCR was the method, and the copy in TCRdb shows in-frame clones only, minus some. Of tens of thousands of clones listed, less than 85% are singletons. Investigators separated out CD4+ T cells once less than 11 days of culture had passed. This individual contracted SARS-CoV-2 between March and December 2020, as verified by PCR. Two doses of either BNT162b2 or mRNA-1273 were given to each participant. Trimming took 0 bases from V and 9 from J, leaving 10 bases between them. In germline, CDR1 is SGHDT, CDR2 YYEEEE. There are 12 residues in the CDR3. V gene TRBV5-6 combines with J gene TRBJ2-7; D might be TRBD1 (6 bases). The sequence was obtained from a human donor who had a prior SARS-CoV-2 infection. Sequences were derived from CD4+ T cells from PBMCs cultured without peptide, sampled after COVID-19 vaccination. The CDR3 sequence: CASSLVVGAQYF. In DNA form, the CDR3 reads TGTGCCAGCAGCTTGGTTGTGGGGGCGCAGTACTTC. Full variable domain (missing parts from reference TRBV5-6 and TRBJ2-7): DAGVTQSPTHLIKTRGQQVTLRCSPKSGHDTVSWYQQALGQGPQFIFQYYEEEERQRGNFPDRFSGHQFPNYSSELNVNALLLGDSALYLCASSLVVGAQYFGPGTRLTVT.